The 4 T cell receptor beta chains reported below all come from one sample, sequenced in a study of spatial heterogeneity in lung cancer. Time point here: sample taken at primary tumor resection. Unsorted whole RNA of tumor, nontumor lung or frozen PBMC was sequenced. TCRdb itself ran the 5' RACE reads through MiXCR, one entry per CDR3 protein. The sample includes about 13,000 distinct CDR3 sequences, roughly a tenth of them seen just once. The material sequenced was PBMCs, taken at surgery. Source of these receptors: a male donor with early-stage non-small cell lung cancer.

This clonotype was observed at least ten times. The chain carries TRBV6-5 and TRBJ2-1; the D is unclear. From germline, CDR1 is MNHEY and CDR2 SVGAGI. This CDR3 has 17 amino acids. Trimming took off 6 bases at V and 0 bases at J, with 18 bases between the two ends. The CDR3 sequence: CASSLLGLAFSYNEQFF. CDR3 coding DNA: TGTGCCAGCAGCCTCCTGGGCCTGGCCTTCTCCTACAATGAGCAGTTCTTC.

This clonotype was observed at least ten times. This chain links TRBV9 with TRBJ2-7; 8 bases are shared with TRBD1. The germline V gene encodes CDR1 SGDLS and CDR2 YYNGEE. CDR3 size: 15 residues. Losses at the gene ends were 0 bases for V and 1 base for J; bases not matched to a gene: 3. CDR3 DNA: TGTGCCAGCAGCGTAGGACAGGGGAGGTCCTACGAGCAGTACTTC. Translated: CASSVGQGRSYEQYF.

V usage is TRBV28 and J usage is TRBJ2-1; no clear D. The CDR3 totals 12 residues. Per the germline V gene, CDR1 is MDHEN and CDR2 is SYDVKM. Trimming pared 10 bases from V and 0 bases from J, leaving 7 bases between. DNA of the CDR3: TGTGCCACCACGTTCTCCTACAATGAGCAGTTCTTC. It encodes CATTFSYNEQFF.

This rearrangement joins TRBV7-3 to TRBJ2-7; D unresolved. The V end was cut by 5 bases, the J end by 5 bases, with 10 bases between. This CDR3 has 12 residues. The germline V gene encodes CDR1 SGHTA and CDR2 FQGTGA. CDR3 loop: CASSPSGNEQYF. The CDR3 nucleotides are TGTGCCAGCAGCCCCTCTGGTAACGAGCAGTACTTC. Drawing the rest from reference TRBV7-3 and TRBJ2-7, the complete variable domain is GAGVSQTPSNKVTEKGKYVELRCDPISGHTALYWYRQSLGQGPEFLIYFQGTGAADDSGLPNDRFFAVRPEGSVSTLKIQRTERGDSAVYLCASSPSGNEQYFGPGTRLTVT.